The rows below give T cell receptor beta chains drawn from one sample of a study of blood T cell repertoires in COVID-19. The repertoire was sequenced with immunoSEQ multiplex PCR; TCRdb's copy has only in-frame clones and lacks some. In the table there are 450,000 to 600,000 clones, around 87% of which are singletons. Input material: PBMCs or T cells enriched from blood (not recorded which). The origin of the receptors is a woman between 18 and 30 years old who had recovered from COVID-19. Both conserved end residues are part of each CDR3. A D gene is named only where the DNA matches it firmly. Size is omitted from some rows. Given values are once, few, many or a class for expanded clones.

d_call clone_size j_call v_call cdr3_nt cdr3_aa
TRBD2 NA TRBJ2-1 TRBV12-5 TGTGCTAGTGGTTTGGTACCTAGCGGACAAAACAATGAGCAGTTCTTC CASGLVPSGQNNEQFF
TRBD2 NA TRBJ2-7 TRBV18 TGTGCCAGCTCACCGGGCCTCGGGGGGGCCTACGAGCAGTACTTC CASSPGLGGAYEQYF
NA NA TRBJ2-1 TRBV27 TGTGCCAGCAGCTACGCTTTAAGCTCCTACAATGAGCAGTTCTTC CASSYALSSYNEQFF
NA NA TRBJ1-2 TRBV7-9 TGTGCCAGCAGCTTCCCAGATAACTATGGCTACACCTTC CASSFPDNYGYTF
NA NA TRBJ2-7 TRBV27 TGTGCCAGCAGTTTAGGGGGGGCGGAGACCTACGAGCAGTACTTC CASSLGGAETYEQYF
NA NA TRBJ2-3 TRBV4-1 TGCGCCAGCAGTTACAGACACGAGAGCACAGATACGCAGTATTTT CASSYRHESTDTQYF
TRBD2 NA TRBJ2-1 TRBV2 TGTGCCAGCAGTGAAGCGCTTCGGCGGGGGGGCCGCAATGAGCAGTTCTTC CASSEALRRGGRNEQFF
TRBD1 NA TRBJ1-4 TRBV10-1 TGCGCCAGACCCGACAGGGAAGCAACTAATGAAAAACTGTTTTTT CARPDREATNEKLFF
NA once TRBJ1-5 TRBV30 TGTGCCTGGGGGCTACAGGGAAATCAGCCCCAGCATTTT CAWGLQGNQPQHF
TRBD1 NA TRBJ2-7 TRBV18 TGTGCCAGCTCAGACGGACAGGTCTACGAGCAGTACTTC CASSDGQVYEQYF
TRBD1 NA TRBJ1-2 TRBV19 TGTGCCAGTAGCCTCGACAGGGAGGACTATGGCTACACCTTC CASSLDREDYGYTF
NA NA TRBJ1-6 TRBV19 TGTGCCAGTAGTATTACGTCGACCGAGGGCCCACCCCTCCACTTT CASSITSTEGPPLHF
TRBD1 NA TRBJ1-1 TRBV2 TGTGCCAGCATCCTAGGACAGGGGGCTCTGAACACTGAAGCTTTCTTT CASILGQGALNTEAFF
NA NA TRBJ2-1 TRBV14 TGTGCCAGCAGCCAAGTAAACCGATTAGCTAACAATGAGCAGTTCTTC CASSQVNRLANNEQFF
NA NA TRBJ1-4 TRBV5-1 TGCGCCAGCAGTTTCACCCCAGGGGAAAAACTGTTTTTT CASSFTPGEKLFF
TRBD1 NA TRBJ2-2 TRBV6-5 TGTGCCAGCACTCCGCGGCAGGGGGTGGGGAGGGAGCTGTTTTTT CASTPRQGVGRELFF
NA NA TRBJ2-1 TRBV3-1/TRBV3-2 TGTGCCAGCAGCTCCTCGGGGGATGAGCAGTTCTTC CASSSSGDEQFF
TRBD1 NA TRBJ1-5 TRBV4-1 TGCGCCAGCAGCCTAGGACAGGGCGGACAGCCCCAGCATTTT CASSLGQGGQPQHF
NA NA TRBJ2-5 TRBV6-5 TGTGCCAGCAGTTCTCGACAGGCCCAAGAGACCCAGTACTTC CASSSRQAQETQYF
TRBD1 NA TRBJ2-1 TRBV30 TGTGCCTGTATTCCCCCGGGACAGGGGGTAGGCGATGAGCAGTTCTTC CACIPPGQGVGDEQFF
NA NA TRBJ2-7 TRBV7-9 TGTGCCAGCAGCTTAAGCGAGATATGGACCTACGAGCAGTACTTC CASSLSEIWTYEQYF
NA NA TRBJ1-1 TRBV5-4 TGTGCCAGCAGCCCACCAAGGGGGACTGAAGCTTTCTTT CASSPPRGTEAFF
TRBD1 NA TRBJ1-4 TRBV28 TGTGCCAGCGGCGGGAAGGGGGCCTTACCCATTCCAAAACTGTTTTTT CASGGKGALPIPKLFF
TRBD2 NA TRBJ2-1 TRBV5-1 TGCGCCAGCAGCAAACTAGCGGGGGGGCTCAGCTCCTACAATGAGCAGTTCTTC CASSKLAGGLSSYNEQFF
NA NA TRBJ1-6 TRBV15 TGTGCCACCAGCAGAGATAGACAGACTAATTCACCCCTCCACTTT CATSRDRQTNSPLHF
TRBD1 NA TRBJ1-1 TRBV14 TGTGCCAGCAGCCTCGACAGGGGGAACACTGAAGCTTTCTTT CASSLDRGNTEAFF
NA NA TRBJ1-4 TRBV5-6 TGTGCCAGCAGCTTGGGGGGGCACGTAAATGAAAAACTGTTTTTT CASSLGGHVNEKLFF
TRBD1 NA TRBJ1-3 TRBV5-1 TGCGCCAGCACACTGACAGGGGTCCCCTCTGGAAACACCATATATTTT CASTLTGVPSGNTIYF
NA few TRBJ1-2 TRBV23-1 TGCGCCAGCAGTCTCGGGGGTTGGTATGGCTACACCTTC CASSLGGWYGYTF
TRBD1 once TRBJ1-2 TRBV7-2 TGTGCCAGCAGCACCTGGGACAGGAGGAACTATGGCTACACCTTC CASSTWDRRNYGYTF
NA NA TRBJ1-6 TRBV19 TGTGCCAGTAGTAAATCGAGTCAGGGAAATTCACCCCTCCACTTT CASSKSSQGNSPLHF
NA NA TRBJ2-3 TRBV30 TGTGCCTGGAGACAGACAGATACGCAGTATTTT CAWRQTDTQYF
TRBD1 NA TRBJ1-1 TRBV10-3 TGTGCCATCAGCCTAGGGGACAGTGAAGCTTTCTTT CAISLGDSEAFF
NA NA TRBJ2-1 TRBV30 TGTGCCTGGAGTCGGGAAGCGGCGCGATTCAATGAGCAGTTCTTC CAWSREAARFNEQFF
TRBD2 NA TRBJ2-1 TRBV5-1 TGCGCCAGCACGATGTCCGGGACTAGCGGGGAAAATGAGCAGTTCTTC CASTMSGTSGENEQFF
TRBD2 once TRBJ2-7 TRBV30 TGTGCCTGGAGTTGGGGGGGCTACGAGCAGTACTTC CAWSWGGYEQYF
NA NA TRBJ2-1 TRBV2 TGTGCCAGCAGTGGCGAGAGGTTCAACAATGAGCAGTTCTTC CASSGERFNNEQFF
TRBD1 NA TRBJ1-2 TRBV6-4 TGTGCCAGCAGTCCATCGATTTGGGACAGGCAAGGCTACACCTTC CASSPSIWDRQGYTF
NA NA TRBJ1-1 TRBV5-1 TGCGCCAGCAGCTTGATTGGGACAAACACTGAAGCTTTCTTT CASSLIGTNTEAFF
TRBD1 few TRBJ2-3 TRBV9 TGTGCCAGCAGCCTCTTACCGCCTCTAGGGGGCAGCCTCGTCACAGATACGCAGTATTTT CASSLLPPLGGSLVTDTQYF
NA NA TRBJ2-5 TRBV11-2 TGTGCCAGCAGCCCTCCAGACAGAGTACTTATGGAGACCCAGTACTTC CASSPPDRVLMETQYF
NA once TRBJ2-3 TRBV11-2 TGTGCCAGCAGCTTGGGAGCCGGAGATACGCAGTATTTT CASSLGAGDTQYF
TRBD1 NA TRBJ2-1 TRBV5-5 TGTGCCAGCAGTTTTAGACAGGGGTATGAGCAGTTCTTC CASSFRQGYEQFF
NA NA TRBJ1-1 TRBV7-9 TGTGCCAGCAGCGTCGTGAACACTGAAGCTTTCTTT CASSVVNTEAFF
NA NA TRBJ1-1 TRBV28 TGTGCCAGCAGTTCTCCCGAGGCAATAACGAACACTGAAGCTTTCTTT CASSSPEAITNTEAFF
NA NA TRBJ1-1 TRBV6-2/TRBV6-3 TGTGCCAGCAGTCGTCTCGACACTGAAGCTTTCTTT CASSRLDTEAFF
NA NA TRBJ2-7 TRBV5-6 TGTGCCAGCAGTTTTTCCGGACTCAACCTCTACGAGCAGTACTTC CASSFSGLNLYEQYF
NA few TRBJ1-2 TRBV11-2 TGTGCCAGCACCTTACAAGGAGGTCTTCGATATGGCTACACCTTC CASTLQGGLRYGYTF
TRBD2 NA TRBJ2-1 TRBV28 TGTGCCAGCCCCCCTAGTGGGACCTCGGGGGGGATCAGTGAGCAGTTCTTC CASPPSGTSGGISEQFF
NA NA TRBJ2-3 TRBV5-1 TGCGCCAGCGCAGGGTCAGACGGATCCCTTAGTTTCACAGATACGCAGTATTTT CASAGSDGSLSFTDTQYF
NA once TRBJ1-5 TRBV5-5 TGTGCCAGCAGCTTATATTCTGGAGCGGGTCAGCCCCAGCATTTT CASSLYSGAGQPQHF
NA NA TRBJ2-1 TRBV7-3 TGTGCCAGCAGCCCTTCTCACTCGTCGTCCTACAATGAGCAGTTCTTC CASSPSHSSSYNEQFF
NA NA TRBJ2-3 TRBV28 TGTGCCAGCAGGGGATACCGGGACATTGGCACAGATACGCAGTATTTT CASRGYRDIGTDTQYF